A selection of T cell receptor beta chains follows, all from one sample in a study of shared clonotypes between healthy human individuals. The table came from immunoSEQ multiplex PCR; TCRdb's copy has only in-frame clones and leaves some out. Altogether 600,000 to 800,000 clones are present, over 55% being singletons, with the ten largest covering about 1.8%. Input material: memory CD4+ T cells sorted from blood. All receptors come from a woman aged 30 to 39 in good health. CDR3s leave out the opening cysteine and the closing phenylalanine or tryptophan. Each record gives: V gene, J gene, CDR3 protein.

TRBV5-1	TRBJ2-5	ASSQDRGRY
TRBV11-2	TRBJ1-2	ASSSGTIYGYT
TRBV30	TRBJ1-3	AWQSSGNTIY
TRBV5-1	TRBJ1-1	ASSFQGSHTEAF
TRBV5-1	TRBJ2-5	ASSIGQETQY
TRBV7-8	TRBJ2-1	ASSPSELGAGYNEQF
TRBV21-1	TRBJ2-2	ASSKVRGSNTGELF
TRBV5-1	TRBJ2-1	ASSRTSGSYNEQF
TRBV18	TRBJ2-2	ASSTDEQGFGELF
TRBV9	TRBJ2-3	ASSVRSTDTQY
TRBV5-5	TRBJ1-1	ASRQRGPVNTEAF
TRBV7-9	TRBJ2-7	ASTSGQYEQY
TRBV30	TRBJ1-5	AWSWGGLYSNQPQH
TRBV6-5	TRBJ2-3	ASQEHAASTDTQY